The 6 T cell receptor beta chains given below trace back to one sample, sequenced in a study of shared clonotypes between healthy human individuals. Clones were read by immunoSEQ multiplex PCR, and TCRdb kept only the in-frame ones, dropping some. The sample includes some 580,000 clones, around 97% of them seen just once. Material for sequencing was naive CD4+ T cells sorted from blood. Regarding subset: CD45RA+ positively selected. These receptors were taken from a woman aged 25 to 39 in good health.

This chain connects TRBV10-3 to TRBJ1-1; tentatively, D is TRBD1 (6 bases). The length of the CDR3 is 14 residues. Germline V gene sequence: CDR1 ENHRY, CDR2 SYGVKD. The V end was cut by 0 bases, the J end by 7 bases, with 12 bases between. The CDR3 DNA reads TGTGCCATCAGTGAGTCACAGGGCCTGGGTGAAGCTTTCTTT. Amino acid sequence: CAISESQGLGEAFF.

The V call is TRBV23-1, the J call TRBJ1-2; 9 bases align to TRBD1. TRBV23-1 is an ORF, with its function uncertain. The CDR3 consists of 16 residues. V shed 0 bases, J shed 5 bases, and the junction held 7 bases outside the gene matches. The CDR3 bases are TGCGCCAGCAGTCAATCCAACAGGGGGCGCGAGTATGGCTACACCTTC. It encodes CASSQSNRGREYGYTF.

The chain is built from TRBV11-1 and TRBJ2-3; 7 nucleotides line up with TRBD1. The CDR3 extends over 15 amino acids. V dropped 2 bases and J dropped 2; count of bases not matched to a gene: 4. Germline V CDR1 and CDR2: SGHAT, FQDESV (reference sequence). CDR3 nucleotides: TGTGCCAGCAGCTTAACAGGGGATTTCACAGATACGCAGTATTTT. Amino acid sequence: CASSLTGDFTDTQYF.

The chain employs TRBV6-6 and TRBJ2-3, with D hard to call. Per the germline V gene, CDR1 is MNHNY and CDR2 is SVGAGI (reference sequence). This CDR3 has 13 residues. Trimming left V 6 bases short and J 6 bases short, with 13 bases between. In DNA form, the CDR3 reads TGTGCCAGCAGCTTACGACTTGGCGATACGCAGTATTTT. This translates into CASSLRLGDTQYF.

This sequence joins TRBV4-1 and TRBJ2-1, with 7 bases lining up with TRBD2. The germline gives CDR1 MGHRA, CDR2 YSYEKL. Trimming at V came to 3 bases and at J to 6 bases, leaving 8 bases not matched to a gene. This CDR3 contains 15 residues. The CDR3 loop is CASSQLGSGANEQFF. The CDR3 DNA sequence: TGCGCCAGCAGCCAGCTAGGGAGCGGGGCCAATGAGCAGTTCTTC.

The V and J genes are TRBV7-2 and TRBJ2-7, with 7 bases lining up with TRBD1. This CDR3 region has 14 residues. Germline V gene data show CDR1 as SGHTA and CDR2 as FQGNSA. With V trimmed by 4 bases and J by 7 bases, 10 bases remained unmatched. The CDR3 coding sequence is TGTGCCAGCAGCTCCCGACGACAGGGTCAGGAGCAGTACTTC. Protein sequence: CASSSRRQGQEQYF.